Presented here are 27 T cell receptor beta chains from one specimen sequenced in a study of Graves' ophthalmopathy and Graves' hyperthyroidism (dated by TCRdb to 2016 to 2019). The reads were generated on an Illumina HiSeq 2000. For repertoire sequencing, the TCR beta CDR3 regions were amplified from RNA transcripts. The first round of RT-PCR was done with HTBI primers and the Qiagen OneStep RT-PCR kit, and was followed by a second round of multiplex PCR, then size selection and purification. The public sequencing data were trimmed at Q25 with fastp and processed into clonotypes with MiXCR by TCRdb, which kept only in-frame beta chains. A single entry per CDR3 protein holds the most common genes and DNA from its merged rows. The sample yields roughly 300,000 distinct CDR3 sequences; roughly 17% were counted once. The top ten clones comprise about 12% of the sample. Source material: peripheral blood. The receptors here all came from an adult man with Graves' ophthalmopathy.

This clonotype has at least ten counts. The chain couples TRBV7-2 to TRBJ1-2; D is unclear. V was trimmed by 0 bases and J by 8 bases, leaving 19 bases between them. The CDR3 runs 16 residues. Germline lookup yields CDR1 SGHTA and CDR2 FQGNSA. In nucleotides, the CDR3 is TGTGCCAGCAGCTTAGCGTATGAGCCAGGAATAGGAGGCTACACCTTC. This translates into CASSLAYEPGIGGYTF.

The chain has TRBV5-6 and TRBJ2-5; D is unclear. V was pared by 0 bases and J by 4 bases, with 10 bases between. CDR1 and CDR2 (germline): SGHDT, YYEEEE. The CDR3 has 14 amino acids. The CDR3 region is CASSLGNVGETQYF. The CDR3 bases are TGTGCCAGCAGCTTGGGAAACGTTGGAGAGACCCAGTACTTC.

V usage is TRBV4-1 and J usage is TRBJ2-7, with unresolved D. The CDR3 consists of 16 residues. V lost 4 bases and J lost 1, with 17 bases in between. Germline loops: CDR1 MGHRA, CDR2 YSYEKL. This CDR3 reads CASSRPGFKISYEQYF. As DNA, the CDR3 is TGCGCCAGCAGCCGACCCGGGTTCAAAATTTCCTACGAGCAGTACTTC.

This clonotype was detected ten times or more. The chain is built from TRBV6-1 and TRBJ1-2, with D unclear. V gave up 6 bases and J gave up 7 bases, with 21 bases separating them. This CDR3 region has 15 residues. Germline loops: CDR1 MNHNS, CDR2 SASEGT. The CDR3 here is CASRPDGLLFGGYTF. CDR3 sequence (DNA): TGTGCCAGCAGACCAGACGGACTGCTTTTTGGTGGCTACACCTTC.

The chain has TRBV6-2 or TRBV6-3 and TRBJ2-5; weak D call: TRBD1 (6 bases). CDR1 and CDR2 from the germline V gene are MNHEY and SVGEGT. The V gene lost 5 bases and the J gene lost 4 bases, with 17 bases spanning the gap. This CDR3 spans 15 amino acids. The CDR3 here is CASSPSQGFRETQYF. In nucleotides, the CDR3 is TGTGCCAGCAGTCCCAGCCAGGGGTTCCGAGAGACCCAGTACTTC.

About this clonotype itself: At one of its ends the junction is not consistent with the germline gene, which may arise from a read error. The chain recombines TRBV6-1 with TRBJ1-1; D remains unclear. Germline values: CDR1 MNHNS, CDR2 SASEGT. The CDR3 length is 15 residues. CDR3 sequence: CASRPRARRNTEASF. The CDR3 nucleotides are TGTGCCAGCAGACCGCGTGCACGACGGAACACTGAAGCTTCCTTT.

The V gene is TRBV12-3 or TRBV12-4, the J gene TRBJ1-2, with 8 bases matching TRBD1. V dropped 5 bases and J dropped 2; count of bases not matched to a gene: 7. The CDR3 length is 15 residues. CDR3 sequence (DNA): TGTGCCAGCAGTAACCAGGGGGCGTCAAACTATGGCTACACCTTC. Protein sequence: CASSNQGASNYGYTF.

This clonotype was counted many times. The gene calls are TRBV6-5 and TRBJ1-2; weak D call: TRBD1 (5 bases). CDR3 size: 15 residues. Between the trimmed V and J ends, which lost 1 base and 2 bases, there was a span of 11 bases. The germline V gene has CDR1 MNHEY and CDR2 SVGAGI. For the CDR3, the DNA is TGTGCCAGCAGTTACTTTCAGACAGTGAACTATGGCTACACCTTC. Translation: CASSYFQTVNYGYTF.

This clonotype was found many times. The gene calls are TRBV28 and TRBJ1-1, with D unresolved. The CDR3 spans 14 residues. V was trimmed by 5 bases and J by 6 bases, leaving 16 bases between them. Germline V lookup: CDR1 MDHEN, CDR2 SYDVKM. CDR3 sequence: CASSAVGTNAEAFF. CDR3 nucleotides: TGTGCCAGCAGTGCCGTCGGCACAAACGCTGAAGCTTTCTTT.

V and J are TRBV30 and TRBJ1-2; D is ambiguous. The germline gives CDR1 GTSNPN, CDR2 SVGIG (reference sequence). This CDR3 spans 13 amino acids. Trimming stripped 2 bases from V and 7 bases from J, with 14 bases between. The CDR3 bases are TGTGCCTGGAGTCACCACCGGAGGGTTGGCTACACCTTC. Translating it yields CAWSHHRRVGYTF.

This clonotype has at least ten counts. The CDR3 here is CASSTQDRGLFSYEQYF. The DNA for the CDR3 is TGTGCCAGTAGTACACAAGACAGGGGACTATTCTCCTACGAGCAGTACTTC. J is TRBJ2-7 and V is TRBV19, with D perhaps TRBD1 (8 bases). CDR3 length: 17 residues. Germline V gives CDR1 LNHDA, CDR2 SQIVND (reference sequence). V was trimmed by 4 bases and J by 0 bases, leaving 19 bases between them.

Many counts were recorded for this clonotype. The chain has TRBV28 and TRBJ2-2; 13 nucleotides align to TRBD2. The CDR3 covers 16 residues. In germline, CDR1 is MDHEN, CDR2 SYDVKM. The trim removed 4 bases at V and 4 bases at J, leaving 3 bases unmatched. The CDR3 bases are TGTGCCAGCAGTTCCGGACTAGCGGGGGTCACCGGGGAGCTGTTTTTT. Protein: CASSSGLAGVTGELFF.

The rearrangement uses TRBV7-8 and TRBJ2-7; TRBD2 matches at 7 bases. Germline-derived CDR1 and CDR2 are SGHVS and FQNEAQ. The CDR3 is 15 residues long. V shed 3 bases and J 2 bases; nucleotides not matched to a gene: 7. The CDR3 sequence: CASSFPGREAYEQYF. The CDR3, as DNA: TGTGCCAGCAGCTTCCCCGGCCGGGAGGCCTACGAGCAGTACTTC.

This clonotype was seen many times. V is TRBV28 and J is TRBJ2-7, with TRBD1 matching 7 bases. Germline V gene sequence: CDR1 MDHEN, CDR2 SYDVKM. J lost 4 bases, V lost 6 bases, and 3 bases had no gene match. This CDR3 has 12 amino acids. The CDR3 loop reads CASSLQGYEQYF. As DNA, the CDR3 is TGTGCCAGCAGCTTACAGGGGTACGAGCAGTACTTC.

This clonotype was observed at least ten times. V is TRBV29-1 and J is TRBJ1-2, with TRBD1 as a possible D gene (5 bases). Germline-derived CDR1 and CDR2 are SQVTM and ANQGSEA. Trimming left V 4 bases short and J 8 bases short, with 14 bases between. CDR3 length equals 12 residues. CDR3 sequence reads: CSVAGGTRGYTF. The CDR3 DNA follows: TGCAGCGTTGCCGGGGGGACGAGGGGCTACACCTTC.

The sample holds many counts of this clonotype. The chain employs TRBV5-1 and TRBJ1-1; D gene uncertain. Per germline, CDR1 SGHRS and CDR2 YFSETQ. The CDR3 runs 14 residues. V lost 0 bases and J 7 bases, leaving 13 bases between the germline ends. Here the CDR3 reads CASSLESGLGEAFF. The DNA of the CDR3 is TGCGCCAGCAGCTTGGAATCTGGGTTGGGTGAAGCTTTCTTT.

At least ten counts were recorded for this clonotype. The chain employs TRBV7-2 and TRBJ1-2; D gene unclear. Germline V gene data show CDR1 as SGHTA and CDR2 as FQGNSA. The V end was cut by 1 base, the J end by 5 bases, with 14 bases between. CDR3 length: 15 amino acids. CDR3 sequence (DNA): TGTGCCAGCAGCTTAGGCCAGTTCCCATTTTATGGCTACACCTTC. Translated: CASSLGQFPFYGYTF.

There are many counts of this clonotype. The chain uses TRBV9 and TRBJ1-1; D gene unclear. The germline gives CDR1 SGDLS, CDR2 YYNGEE. The V gene lost 4 bases and the J gene lost 4 bases, with 8 bases spanning the gap. The CDR3 has 12 residues. The CDR3 protein is CASSSGSTEAFF. CDR3 in DNA: TGTGCCAGCAGCTCCGGCTCCACTGAAGCTTTCTTT.

The table lists this clonotype with many counts. The CDR3 loop is CSVTGTSVLETQYF. CDR3 nucleotides: TGCAGCGTTACCGGGACTAGCGTTTTAGAGACCCAGTACTTC. V and J are TRBV29-1 and TRBJ2-5; 10 bases map to TRBD2. This CDR3 has 14 residues. Germline assignment: CDR1 SQVTM and CDR2 ANQGSEA. Unmatched junction bases numbered 7, after V lost 5 bases and J lost 4 bases.

The table lists this clonotype with a count of one. A much larger clone lies a single base off, so this may be a read error. V usage is TRBV6-2 or TRBV6-3 and J usage is TRBJ2-2; 8 nucleotides align to TRBD1. This CDR3 has 17 residues. CDR1 is MNHEY, CDR2 SVGEGT, per germline. The CDR3 protein is CASSNPLTGANTGGLFF. The CDR3 DNA reads as TGTGCCAGCAGTAACCCCCTGACAGGGGCCAACACCGGGGGGCTGTTTTTT.

Worth noting for this clonotype: A much larger clone lies one base from this, so it may be a read error. Because the CDR3 is missing its conserved closing phenylalanine or tryptophan, this is likely a read error. The CDR3 coding sequence is TGCAGTGCTTGGGGACAGGCGAACTACGAGCAGTACCTC. Its translation is CSAWGQANYEQYL. The J gene is TRBJ2-7, the V gene TRBV20-1; 8 positions match TRBD1. CDR1 is DFQATT, CDR2 SNEGSKA, per germline (reference sequence). The CDR3 spans 13 residues. V shed 5 bases and J 3 bases; nucleotides not matched to a gene: 6.

This clonotype was detected ten times or more. A read error may be the cause here, since a much bigger clone is one base away. The conserved phenylalanine or tryptophan normally closing the CDR3 is absent here, so this likely arose from a read error. The chain employs TRBV28 and TRBJ1-1, with 7 bases identical to TRBD1. V lost 5 bases to trimming and J lost 11 bases; unmatched junction nucleotides: 5. Germline V gene data show CDR1 as MDHEN and CDR2 as SYDVKM. This CDR3 contains 11 residues. The CDR3 protein is CASSPDRVAFL. The CDR3 DNA sequence: TGTGCCAGCAGTCCCGACAGGGTGGCTTTCCTT.

There are many counts of this clonotype. The V and J genes are TRBV6-1 and TRBJ1-1, with D tentatively TRBD1 (6 bases). V lost 6 bases, J lost 1 base, and 12 bases lay in between. This CDR3 contains 14 residues. Germline CDR1 is MNHNS and CDR2 is SASEGT. The CDR3 here is CASRQDRPNTEAFF. The CDR3 DNA is TGTGCCAGCAGACAAGACAGGCCGAACACTGAAGCTTTCTTT.

This clonotype was observed many times. The CDR3 here is CSAGGHMNTEAFF. The CDR3 DNA follows: TGCAGTGCTGGGGGACACATGAACACTGAAGCTTTCTTT. V usage is TRBV20-1 and J usage is TRBJ1-1, with TRBD1 as a possible D gene (6 bases). The CDR3 is made up of 13 amino acids. From germline, CDR1 is DFQATT and CDR2 SNEGSKA (reference sequence). Trimming removed 5 bases from V and 0 bases from J, with 10 bases in between.

This clonotype has a count of ten or more. The chain couples TRBV6-1 to TRBJ1-6; D may be TRBD1 (6 bases). Germline V gene sequence: CDR1 MNHNS, CDR2 SASEGT. CDR3 length: 19 residues. Trimming shortened V by 5 bases and J by 1 base, and 21 bases separated the two germline ends. CDR3 DNA: TGTGCCAGCAGTCCAAGCAGGGGAGATATTGGATCCTATAATTCACCCCTCCACTTT. Translation gives CASSPSRGDIGSYNSPLHF.

The sample holds many counts of this clonotype. The chain joins TRBV12-3 or TRBV12-4 to TRBJ2-5, with D hard to call. Trimming removed 3 bases at V and 0 bases at J, with 5 bases between. CDR3 length: 13 residues. Here the CDR3 reads CASSFSYQETQYF. The CDR3 coding sequence is TGTGCCAGCAGTTTTAGTTACCAAGAGACCCAGTACTTC.

Many counts were recorded for this clonotype. V gene TRBV29-1 combines with J gene TRBJ2-2; 10 bases fit TRBD1. The germline gives CDR1 SQVTM, CDR2 ANQGSEA. Unmatched junction bases numbered 4, after V lost 4 bases and J lost 5 bases. The CDR3 has 14 amino acids. The CDR3 loop is CSVGPGQGTGELFF. The DNA of the CDR3 is TGCAGCGTTGGACCGGGACAGGGGACCGGGGAGCTGTTTTTT.